This T cell receptor beta chain was obtained from a study of blood T cell repertoires in COVID-19. Study-wide background: Sites in the United States, Italy and Spain provided acute and convalescent COVID-19 samples. In each case, the material was cDNA or gDNA derived from T cells, B-cell-depleted T cells, or PBMCs.

In the study's own analysis: Amplification of reference gene primers was used by the study to estimate nucleated cell counts. Libraries were prepared by immunoSEQ multiplex PCR; TCRdb keeps only in-frame clonotypes and omits some of them. V, J and clone size reflect that table, while D and trimming were determined from the DNA. Of about 190,000 clones in the sample, roughly 82% were seen once. V was shortened by 4 bases and J by 8 bases, with 11 bases between the two germline ends. Germline CDR1 and CDR2: MNHEY and SVGAGI. CDR3 length: 13 residues. Seattle patients were enrolled while actively infected and followed longitudinally.

The sample taken for sequencing was peripheral blood. This clonotype originated in a woman aged 60-70 years with COVID-19, enrolled during active disease. V and J are TRBV6-5 and TRBJ1-4, with TRBD1 as a possible D gene (5 bases). The CDR3 sequence: CASSLVTGEKLFF. The CDR3 DNA follows: TGTGCCAGCAGTTTGGTAACAGGCGAAAAACTGTTTTTT.